This T cell receptor (beta chain) was recovered during a study of vaccination effects on CD4 cells after COVID-19. Across the study: Prior to sequencing, the ViraFEST assay stimulated PBMC with viral peptide pools, which expanded the antigen-specific CD4+ T cells. Study findings and constraints: Convalescent patients were few in the study, and early post-infection timepoints were absent.

About this clone: Its antigen remains unknown.

Only in-frame clones appear in the TCRdb table, and some are missing; sequencing was by immunoSEQ multiplex PCR. Of over 45,000 clones listed, less than 85% are singletons. CD4+ T cells were isolated after around 9 days of culture. Vaccination of participants consisted of two doses of either the BNT162b2 or mRNA-1273 vaccine. Days 3 and 7 saw half the medium replaced with IL-2 medium. Germline V gives CDR1 SGHNT, CDR2 YYREEE (reference sequence). The CDR3 is 14 residues long. With 4 bases removed from V and 5 bases from J, the gap between germline ends came to 15 bases. The sample here was CD4+ T cells from PBMCs cultured without peptide, taken after COVID-19 vaccination. This clonotype was obtained from a human donor who received a COVID-19 vaccine. The J gene is TRBJ2-5, the V gene TRBV5-4, with D maybe TRBD2 (6 bases). CDR3 coding DNA: TGTGCCAGCAGCCCCTCCGGGACTCCCGAGACCCAGTACTTC. This sequence encodes CASSPSGTPETQYF.